These 6 T cell receptor beta chains were sequenced from one sample in a study of cytomegalovirus exposure and HLA in healthy donors. The PCR had 60 Vbeta and 13 Jbeta primers. Data came from immunoSEQ multiplex PCR; TCRdb stores just in-frame clones and leaves some out. Of some 150,000 clones detected, 65% to 80% appear once; the ten largest clones hold more than 6.5%. Specimen: PBMCs. All receptors come from a man aged 25 to 45 in good health and CMV-seronegative.

This chain joins TRBV19 and TRBJ1-1; tentatively, D is TRBD1 (5 bases). This CDR3 region has 12 residues. The V end lost 6 bases, the J end lost 5 bases, and 10 bases lay between the germline ends. Germline CDR1 and CDR2: LNHDA and SQIVND (reference sequence). CDR3 in amino acids: CASRWGVTEAFF. The CDR3 nucleotides are TGTGCCAGTAGATGGGGGGTAACTGAAGCTTTCTTT.

This clone was counted a single time. This rearrangement joins TRBV5-1 to TRBJ1-4; 8 bases agree with TRBD1. Per germline, CDR1 SGHRS and CDR2 YFSETQ. V trimming: 8 bases; J trimming: 5 bases; junction bases outside the gene matches: 5. This CDR3 has 13 residues. The CDR3 loop reads CASGRTGNEKLFF. CDR3 nucleotide sequence: TGCGCCAGTGGAAGGACAGGGAATGAAAAACTGTTTTTT.

Worth noting for this clone: An end of the junction differs from the germline gene, which may be a read error. The J gene is TRBJ2-5, the V gene TRBV7-7, with D perhaps matching TRBD2 (5 bases). Germline assignment: CDR1 SSHAT and CDR2 FNYEAQ (reference sequence). The CDR3 sequence is 14 residues long. The CDR3 is CASSLAYGEETQYF. The CDR3 DNA reads as TGTGCTAGCAGCTTAGCGTATGGGGAGGAGACCCAGTACTTC.

This chain joins TRBV27 and TRBJ2-1, with 11 bases aligning to TRBD2. V trimming: 3 bases; J trimming: 14 bases; junction bases outside the gene matches: 6. Per the germline V gene, CDR1 is MNHEY and CDR2 is SMNVEV (reference sequence). The CDR3 totals 13 residues. The CDR3 DNA follows: TGTGCCAGCAGTTTTGGGCTAGCGGGGGGAAAGTTCTTC. This sequence encodes CASSFGLAGGKFF.

The genes are TRBV7-2 and TRBJ1-1, with TRBD1 as a possible D gene (5 bases). The CDR3 is 15 residues long. CDR1 is SGHTA, CDR2 FQGNSA, per germline. Trimming took off 5 bases at V and 6 bases at J, with 19 bases between the two ends. The CDR3, as DNA: TGTGCCAGCAGCCGGGGACCCGACGGGAGGGCTGAAGCTTTCTTT. Encoded protein: CASSRGPDGRAEAFF.

This chain uses TRBV5-1 with TRBJ2-3, with 7 bases lining up with TRBD1. The CDR3 is 15 amino acids. Germline V gene data show CDR1 as SGHRS and CDR2 as YFSETQ. V was pared by 1 base and J by 3 bases, with 5 bases of the junction left unmatched. Here the CDR3 reads CASSLRGRGTDTQYF. The CDR3, as DNA: TGCGCCAGCAGCTTGAGGGGCAGGGGGACAGATACGCAGTATTTT.